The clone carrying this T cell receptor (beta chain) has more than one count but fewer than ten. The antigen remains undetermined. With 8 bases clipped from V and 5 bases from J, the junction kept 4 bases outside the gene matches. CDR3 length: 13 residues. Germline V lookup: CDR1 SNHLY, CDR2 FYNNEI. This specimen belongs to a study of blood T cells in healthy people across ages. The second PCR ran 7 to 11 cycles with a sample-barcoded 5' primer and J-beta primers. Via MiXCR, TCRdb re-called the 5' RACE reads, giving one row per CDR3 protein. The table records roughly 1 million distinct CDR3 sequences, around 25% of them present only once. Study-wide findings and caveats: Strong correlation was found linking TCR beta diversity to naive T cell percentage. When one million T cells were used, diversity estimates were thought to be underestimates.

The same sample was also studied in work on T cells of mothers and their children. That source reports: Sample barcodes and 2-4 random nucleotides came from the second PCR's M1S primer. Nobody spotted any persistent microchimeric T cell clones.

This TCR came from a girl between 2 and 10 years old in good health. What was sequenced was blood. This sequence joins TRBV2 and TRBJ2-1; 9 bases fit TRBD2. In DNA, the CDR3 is TGTGCCAGCGCGATAGCGGGGGACAATGAGCAGTTCTTC. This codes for CASAIAGDNEQFF.